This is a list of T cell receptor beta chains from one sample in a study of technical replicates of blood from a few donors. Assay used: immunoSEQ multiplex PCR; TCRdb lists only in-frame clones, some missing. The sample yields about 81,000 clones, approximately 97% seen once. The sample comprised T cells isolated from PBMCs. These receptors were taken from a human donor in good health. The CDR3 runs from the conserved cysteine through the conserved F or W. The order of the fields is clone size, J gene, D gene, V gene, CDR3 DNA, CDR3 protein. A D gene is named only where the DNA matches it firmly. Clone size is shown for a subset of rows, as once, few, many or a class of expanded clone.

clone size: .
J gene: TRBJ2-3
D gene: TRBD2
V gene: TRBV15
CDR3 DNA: TGTGCCACCAGCAGGGGAAGCGGGGGACCAGATACGCAGTATTTT
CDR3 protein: CATSRGSGGPDTQYF

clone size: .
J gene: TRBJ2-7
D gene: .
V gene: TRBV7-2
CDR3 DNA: TGTGCCAGCAGCTTCTTAGGGGACTACGAGCAGTACTTC
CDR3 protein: CASSFLGDYEQYF

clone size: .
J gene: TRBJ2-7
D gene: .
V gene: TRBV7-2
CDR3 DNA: TGTGCCAGCAGCTTAGAGTGGGGCCAGGGGCTGTACTTC
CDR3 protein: CASSLEWGQGLYF

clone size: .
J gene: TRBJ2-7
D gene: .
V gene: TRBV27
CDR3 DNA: TGTGCCAGCAGAGGGATGGGACTCCAGTTAGCCTACGAGCAGTACTTC
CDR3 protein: CASRGMGLQLAYEQYF

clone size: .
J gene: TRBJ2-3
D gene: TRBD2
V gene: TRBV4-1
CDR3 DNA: TGCGCCAGCAGCCTCCTCTTGCGACTAGCGGGAACAGATACGCAGTATTTT
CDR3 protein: CASSLLLRLAGTDTQYF

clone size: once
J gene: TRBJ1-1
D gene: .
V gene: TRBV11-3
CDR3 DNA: TGTGCCAGCAGCCCGTTGGTAGACACTGAAGCTTTCTTT
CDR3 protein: CASSPLVDTEAFF

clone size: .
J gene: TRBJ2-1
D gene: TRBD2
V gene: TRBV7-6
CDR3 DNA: TGTGCCAGCAGCGGACCCGGGACTAGTTCCCATGAGCAGTTCTTC
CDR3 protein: CASSGPGTSSHEQFF

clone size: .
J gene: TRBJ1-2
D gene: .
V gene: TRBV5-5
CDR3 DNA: TGTGCCAGCAGCCCGGCAGGGGACGGTATCTATGGCTACACCTTC
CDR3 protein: CASSPAGDGIYGYTF

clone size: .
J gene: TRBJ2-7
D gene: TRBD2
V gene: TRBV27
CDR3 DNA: TGTGCCAGCAGGGCTAGCGGGAGATACGAGCAGTACTTC
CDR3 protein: CASRASGRYEQYF

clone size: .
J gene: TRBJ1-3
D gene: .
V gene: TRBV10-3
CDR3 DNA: TGTGCCATCAGACCAGGAGAGGGGGGGACTCTTACCGGAAACACCATATATTTT
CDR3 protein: CAIRPGEGGTLTGNTIYF